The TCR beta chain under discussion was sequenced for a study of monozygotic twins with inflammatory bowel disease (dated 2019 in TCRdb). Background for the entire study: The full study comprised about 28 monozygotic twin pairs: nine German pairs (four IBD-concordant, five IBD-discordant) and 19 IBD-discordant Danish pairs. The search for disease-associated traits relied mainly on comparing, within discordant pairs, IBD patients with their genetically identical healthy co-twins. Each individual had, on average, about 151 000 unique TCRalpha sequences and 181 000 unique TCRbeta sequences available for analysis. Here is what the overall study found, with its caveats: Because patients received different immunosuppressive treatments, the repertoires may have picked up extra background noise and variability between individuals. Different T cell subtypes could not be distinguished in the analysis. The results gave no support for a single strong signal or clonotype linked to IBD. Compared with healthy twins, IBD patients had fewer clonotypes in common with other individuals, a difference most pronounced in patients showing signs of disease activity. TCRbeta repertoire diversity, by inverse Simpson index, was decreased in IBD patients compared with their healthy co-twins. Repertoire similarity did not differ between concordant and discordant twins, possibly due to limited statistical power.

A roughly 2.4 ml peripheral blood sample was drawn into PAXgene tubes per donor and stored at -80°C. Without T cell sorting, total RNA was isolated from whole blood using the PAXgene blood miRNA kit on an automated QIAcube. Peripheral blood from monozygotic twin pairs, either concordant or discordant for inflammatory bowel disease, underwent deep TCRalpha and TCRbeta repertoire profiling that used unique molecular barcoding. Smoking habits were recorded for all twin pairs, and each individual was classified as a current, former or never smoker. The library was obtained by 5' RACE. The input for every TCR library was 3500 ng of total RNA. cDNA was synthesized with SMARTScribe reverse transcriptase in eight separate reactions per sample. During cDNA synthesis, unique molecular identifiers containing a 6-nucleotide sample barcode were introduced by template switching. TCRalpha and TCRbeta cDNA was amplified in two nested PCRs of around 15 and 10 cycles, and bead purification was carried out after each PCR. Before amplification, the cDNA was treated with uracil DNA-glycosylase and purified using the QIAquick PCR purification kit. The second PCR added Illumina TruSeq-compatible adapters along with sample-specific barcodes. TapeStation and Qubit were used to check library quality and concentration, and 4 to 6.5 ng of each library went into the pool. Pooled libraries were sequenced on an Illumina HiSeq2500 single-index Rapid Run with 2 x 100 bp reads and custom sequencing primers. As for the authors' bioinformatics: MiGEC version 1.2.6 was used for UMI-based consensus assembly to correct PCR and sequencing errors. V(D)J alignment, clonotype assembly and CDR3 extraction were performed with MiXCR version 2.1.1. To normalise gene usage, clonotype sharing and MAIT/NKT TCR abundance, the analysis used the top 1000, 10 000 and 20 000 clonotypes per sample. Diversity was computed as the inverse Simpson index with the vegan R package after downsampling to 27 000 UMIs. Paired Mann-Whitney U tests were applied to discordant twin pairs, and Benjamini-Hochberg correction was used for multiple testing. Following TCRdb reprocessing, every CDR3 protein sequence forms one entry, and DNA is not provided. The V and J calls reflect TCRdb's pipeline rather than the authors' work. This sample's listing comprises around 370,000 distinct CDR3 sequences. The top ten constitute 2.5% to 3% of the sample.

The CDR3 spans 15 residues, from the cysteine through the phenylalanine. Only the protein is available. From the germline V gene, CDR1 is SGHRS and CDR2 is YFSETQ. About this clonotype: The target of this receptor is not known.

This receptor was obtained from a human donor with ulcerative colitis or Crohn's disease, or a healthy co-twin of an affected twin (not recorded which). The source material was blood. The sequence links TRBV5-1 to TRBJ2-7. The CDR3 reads CASSLVLRQSYEQYF.